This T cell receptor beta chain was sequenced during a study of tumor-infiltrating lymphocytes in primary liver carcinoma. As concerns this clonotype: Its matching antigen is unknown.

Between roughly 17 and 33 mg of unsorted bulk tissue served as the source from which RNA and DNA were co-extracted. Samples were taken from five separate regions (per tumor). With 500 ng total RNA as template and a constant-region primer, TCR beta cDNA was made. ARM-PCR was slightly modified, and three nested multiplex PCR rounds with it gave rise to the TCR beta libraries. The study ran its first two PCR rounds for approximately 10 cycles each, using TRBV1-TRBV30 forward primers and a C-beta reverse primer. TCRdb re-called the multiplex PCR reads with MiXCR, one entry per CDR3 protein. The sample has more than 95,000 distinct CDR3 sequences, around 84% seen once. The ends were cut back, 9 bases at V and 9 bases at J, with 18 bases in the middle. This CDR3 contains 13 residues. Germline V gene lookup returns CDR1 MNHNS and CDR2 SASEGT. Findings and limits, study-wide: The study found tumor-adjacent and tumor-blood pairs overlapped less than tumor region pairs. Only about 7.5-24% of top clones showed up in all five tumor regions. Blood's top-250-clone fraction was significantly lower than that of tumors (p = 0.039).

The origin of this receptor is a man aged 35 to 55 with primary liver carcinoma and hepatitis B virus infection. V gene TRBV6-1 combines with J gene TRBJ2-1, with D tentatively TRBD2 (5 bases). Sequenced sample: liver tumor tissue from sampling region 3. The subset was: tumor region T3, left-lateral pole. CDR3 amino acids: CASSHGVAIEQFF. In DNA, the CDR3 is TGTGCCAGTAGTCACGGAGTAGCGATTGAGCAGTTCTTC.